The clone carrying this T cell receptor (beta chain) has at least ten counts. This record belongs to a study of T cells in Graves' hyperthyroidism and ophthalmopathy. Researchers took RNA transcripts and amplified the TCR beta CDR3 regions from them. A first-round RT-PCR of the TCR CDR3 used the HTBI primer set. TCRdb re-called the multiplex PCR reads with MiXCR, one entry per CDR3 protein. The sample has about half a million distinct CDR3 sequences; 15% to 20% are singletons. Trimming removed 2 bases at V and 3 bases at J, with 10 bases between. CDR1 is MNHNS and CDR2 is SASEGT in the germline V gene. The CDR3 has 14 residues.

This chain uses TRBV6-1 with TRBJ2-5; D gene ambiguous. The source is a man aged 35-49 years with Graves' ophthalmopathy. Material: blood. The CDR3 bases are TGTGCCAGCAGTGAAAGACCCGCTGAAGAGACCCAGTACTTC. This gives the protein CASSERPAEETQYF.